The source of this T cell receptor (beta chain) is a study of neurological immune-mediated disorders (dated by TCRdb to the late 2010s). In terms of the full investigation: Among the roughly 34 multiple sclerosis patients, relapsing-remitting MS accounted for about 31 and secondary progressive MS accounted for 3. Peripheral blood TCR-beta repertoires from HTLV-I-associated myelopathy (HAM/TSP) patients, multiple sclerosis patients and healthy controls were compared by UMI-based sequencing. The approximately 100 TCR-beta libraries included longitudinal samples, technical triplicates and paired sorted CD4+ and CD8+ T-cell subsets alongside PBMC samples. Longitudinal HAM/TSP and healthy donors were sampled at 3 time-points each (about 3-40 month intervals). The cohort was made up of about 68 subjects, consisting of about 14 HAM/TSP patients, around 35 multiple sclerosis patients and 20 healthy controls. Here is what the overall study found, with its caveats: In a phylogenetic analysis, the repertoires of 18 out of 34 MS patients fell into a single cluster of related CDR3 sequences, pointing to a possible signature at the repertoire level. TCR clonal expansion was highest in HAM/TSP patients and lowest in MS patients, with MS patients falling below even healthy controls. Across subjects, expanded clones never shared an identical CDR3 amino acid sequence, which suggests that the TCR-beta repertoires in every group were private. The MS cluster showed no association with clinical or MRI features, and the authors stated that larger cohorts are needed.

CDR1 and CDR2, looked up from the germline V gene (reference sequence), are SSHAT and FNYEAQ. The cysteine opens and the phenylalanine closes a CDR3 of 14 amino acids. Only the CDR3 DNA stays, 42 bases, in frame from base 1. V loses 5 bases, J loses 0 bases, and the germline ends lie 7 bases apart. Per the publication, the time point label means: longitudinal time-point 2. Unsorted PBMC libraries were generated from 2 million PBMCs stored in RNAlater at -80 °C until RNA extraction. The multiple sclerosis patients were enrolled in a US clinical protocol that evaluated disease progression with magnetic resonance imaging. Peripheral blood was subjected to Ficoll-Hypaque density gradient centrifugation to isolate PBMCs, which were then cryopreserved in liquid nitrogen. To synthesize cDNA, template-switch 5'RACE was performed with a primer carrying a 10-nucleotide random unique molecular identifier so that each TCR transcript was tagged. Every sequencing run covered 15-18 subjects and yielded more than 160 million TCR-beta sequences. Total RNA was extracted with the RNeasy kit. Using the KAPA Real-time Library Amplification kit, TCR-beta VDJ regions were amplified with primers for the TCR constant region and the 5'RACE anchor. Sample indexes and Illumina adaptors were added in a first PCR, and a second PCR then increased library yield. After Ampure bead purification, the TCR product of roughly 650 bp was size-selected on a 2% E-gel SizeSelection system. Library quality was checked on a Bioanalyzer, concentration was measured with Qubit, and libraries were quantified with the Kapa Library Quantification kit before pooling. Paired-end 2 x 150 bp sequencing of the libraries was performed on an Illumina HiSeq 2500. To increase sequence diversity, roughly 24-30% phiX was spiked into each library pool. The original methods were these. The UMI-based MiGEC pipeline processed quality-filtered reads and removed over 85% of raw TCR sequences during error correction. VDJ genes were aligned to IMGT germline references, and each clonotype was defined by a unique CDR3 amino acid sequence together with V-J genes. Clonal expansion, Shannon diversity and CDR3 relatedness were evaluated with VDJtools (CalcPairwiseDistances, ClusterSamples), while phylogenetic trees were built in CLCbio workbench. Expanded clones were defined as having at least 8 unique UMIs, based on coefficient-of-variation modelling across technical triplicates. The raw public data were reprocessed by TCRdb itself: fastp quality trimming at Q25, MiXCR clonotype calling, in-frame beta chains only. One record per CDR3 amino acid sequence lists the most common genes and DNA. These V and J calls derive from TCRdb rather than the authors' analysis. This sample holds about 80,000 distinct CDR3 sequences; 5.8% were observed only once. In total, the top ten clones hold 7.9% of the sample.

Ten or more counts support this clonotype. This clone's antigen is unknown. Base quality data are lacking; no much larger clone is found one base away. Sequenced sample: PBMCs. This sequence uses TRBV7-7 and TRBJ2-2; TRBD2 is a weak D gene call, 6 bases matching. The receptor was isolated from a woman aged 60-70 years with multiple sclerosis. The DNA is TGTGCCAGCAGCGGGACTGCGAACACCGGGGAGCTGTTTTTT. The resulting protein is CASSGTANTGELFF.